The clone carrying this T cell receptor beta chain was found many times. The antigen remains undetermined. The V gene's germline CDR1 is SGHRS and CDR2 YFSETQ. This CDR3 is built from 13 residues. V was cut by 0 bases and J by 7 bases, with 5 bases left in between. This specimen belongs to a study of early T cells in non-severe SARS-CoV-2 infection. The overall study: The input, bulk RNA from unsorted whole blood, was sequenced, and chains were unpaired. Study results and limitations: Reliance on VDJdb matching favored anti-spike CD8 responses; private and CD4 specificities were missed.

Unique molecular identifiers tagged individual cDNA molecules. One entry per CDR3 protein results from TCRdb running MiXCR on the 5' RACE reads. The sample has about 33,000 distinct CDR3 sequences, 4% to 5% seen once. The chain combines TRBV5-1 with TRBJ1-6; D gene uncertain. The receptor's source is an adult who was a healthcare worker with PCR-confirmed SARS-CoV-2 infection or an uninfected control (not recorded which). The sample comprised whole blood. This chain's CDR3 is CASSLGGNSPLHF. The CDR3 DNA is TGCGCCAGCAGCTTGGGAGGGAATTCACCCCTCCACTTT. Full variable domain (missing parts from reference TRBV5-1 and TRBJ1-6): KAGVTQTPRYLIKTRGQQVTLSCSPISGHRSVSWYQQTPGQGLQFLFEYFSETQRNKGNFPGRFSGRQFSNSRSEMNVSTLELGDSALYLCASSLGGNSPLHFGNGTRLTVT.